The rows below give T cell receptor beta chains drawn from one sample of a study of cytomegalovirus exposure and HLA in healthy donors. The table came from immunoSEQ multiplex PCR; TCRdb's copy has only in-frame clones and leaves some out. The top ten hold under 3.5% of the sample, which has 130,000 or so clones, roughly 79% seen once. Sequenced sample: PBMCs. The receptor set was obtained from a young man in good health and CMV-seronegative. The CDR3 runs from the conserved cysteine through the conserved F or W. D genes are given only for firm matches. Clone size is not always given. Where it is, it says once, few, many or a class for expanded clones.

D gene | J gene | clone size | V gene | CDR3 protein | CDR3 DNA
. | TRBJ2-7 | few | TRBV4-3 | CASSQDLGTIYEQYF | TGCGCCAGCAGCCAAGATTTAGGGACAATCTACGAGCAGTACTTC
. | TRBJ2-7 | . | TRBV5-1 | CASSLVHQNYEQYF | TGCGCCAGCAGCTTGGTTCACCAGAACTACGAGCAGTACTTC
TRBD2 | TRBJ2-7 | . | TRBV27 | CASNPGLAGVLYF | TGTGCCAGCAATCCGGGACTAGCGGGAGTTTTGTACTTC
. | TRBJ1-2 | . | TRBV14 | CASSQDRGSGYTF | TGTGCCAGCAGCCAAGATCGGGGTTCTGGCTACACCTTC
. | TRBJ1-1 | . | TRBV5-1 | CASSSGYRATEAFF | TGCGCCAGCAGTTCCGGGTACAGGGCCACTGAAGCTTTCTTT
TRBD2 | TRBJ2-1 | . | TRBV19 | CASSRPGEWTSGQYNEQFF | TGTGCCAGTAGTAGACCTGGGGAATGGACTAGCGGGCAGTACAATGAGCAGTTCTTC
. | TRBJ2-7 | . | TRBV7-9 | CASSRTNQGREQYF | TGTGCCAGCAGCCGGACAAATCAGGGGCGCGAGCAGTACTTC
. | TRBJ1-5 | . | TRBV30 | CAWSKQGVPQPQHF | TGTGCCTGGAGTAAACAGGGTGTTCCTCAGCCCCAGCATTTT
TRBD1 | TRBJ2-7 | . | TRBV4-1 | CASSQVQGGPYEQYF | TGCGCCAGCAGCCAAGTCCAAGGGGGCCCCTACGAGCAGTACTTC
. | TRBJ1-2 | . | TRBV4-2 | CASNHGYGYTF | TGTGCCAGCAATCACGGTTATGGCTACACCTTC
. | TRBJ2-1 | . | TRBV27 | CASSSHPGSRNEQFF | TGTGCCAGCAGTTCCCACCCCGGTTCGCGGAATGAGCAGTTCTTC
. | TRBJ2-7 | . | TRBV2 | CASSEQAVEQYF | TGTGCCAGCAGCGAACAGGCCGTCGAGCAGTACTTC
TRBD2 | TRBJ2-1 | . | TRBV4-3 | CASSQAGGGAYEQFF | TGCGCCAGCAGCCAAGCGGGCGGGGGGGCCTATGAGCAGTTCTTC
TRBD2 | TRBJ2-2 | . | TRBV5-4 | CASSLLAGMAGELFF | TGTGCCAGCAGCTTATTAGCGGGAATGGCCGGGGAGCTGTTTTTT
. | TRBJ1-2 | . | TRBV18 | CASSLGTGQDYGYTF | TGTGCCAGCTCACTAGGTACAGGGCAGGACTATGGCTACACCTTC
. | TRBJ2-7 | . | TRBV6-5 | CASSYTRGIDEQYF | TGTGCCAGCAGTTACACTCGGGGTATCGACGAGCAGTACTTC
TRBD1 | TRBJ1-5 | . | TRBV4-1 | CASSKQGVANQPQHF | TGCGCCAGCAGTAAACAGGGGGTTGCAAATCAGCCCCAGCATTTT
. | TRBJ1-6 | . | TRBV27 | CASTTLGRRNSPLHF | TGTGCCAGCACCACCCTCGGCAGGCGTAATTCACCCCTCCACTTT
TRBD1 | TRBJ2-7 | . | TRBV29-1 | CSVEGTGQETYEQYF | TGCAGCGTTGAGGGGACCGGACAGGAGACCTACGAGCAGTACTTC
. | TRBJ2-7 | . | TRBV11-3 | CASSTGSYEQYF | TGTGCCAGCAGTACAGGATCCTACGAGCAGTACTTC
. | TRBJ1-2 | . | TRBV7-8 | CASSLGSGGGYGYTF | TGTGCCAGCAGCTTAGGGAGTGGCGGCGGCTATGGCTACACCTTC
. | TRBJ1-6 | . | TRBV7-3 | CASSLIFRAPNSPLHF | TGTGCCAGCAGCTTAATTTTCAGGGCCCCTAATTCACCCCTCCACTTT
. | TRBJ2-3 | . | TRBV5-6 | CASGTIYTDTQYF | TGTGCCAGCGGGACAATTTACACAGATACGCAGTATTTT
. | TRBJ2-2 | . | TRBV4-3 | CASSHATRGPGELFF | TGCGCCAGCAGCCACGCAACTCGGGGTCCCGGGGAGCTGTTTTTT
. | TRBJ2-3 | many | TRBV7-2 | CASSYSTDTQYF | TGTGCCAGCAGCTATTCGACAGATACGCAGTATTTT
. | TRBJ1-1 | . | TRBV2 | CASSVTAGGNTEAFF | TGTGCCAGCAGTGTCACGGCAGGAGGGAACACTGAAGCTTTCTTT
. | TRBJ1-1 | . | TRBV11-2 | CASSMELNTEAFF | TGTGCCAGCAGCATGGAGCTTAACACTGAAGCTTTCTTT
. | TRBJ1-5 | once | TRBV5-6 | CASSSRDFSNQPQHF | TGTGCCAGCAGCTCGCGGGACTTTAGCAATCAGCCCCAGCATTTT
TRBD2 | TRBJ2-1 | . | TRBV7-9 | CASSPGTSGRRLSEQFF | TGTGCCAGCAGCCCCGGGACTAGCGGGAGACGCTTGTCTGAGCAGTTCTTC
TRBD2 | TRBJ2-1 | once | TRBV5-6 | CASSFGGGSYNEQFF | TGTGCCAGCAGCTTCGGCGGGGGCTCCTACAATGAGCAGTTCTTC
. | TRBJ2-3 | . | TRBV5-1 | CASSTGQNIGTDTQYF | TGCGCCAGCTCCACCGGACAGAACATCGGCACAGATACGCAGTATTTT
. | TRBJ1-4 | . | TRBV5-6 | CASSLAGGGNEKLFF | TGTGCCAGCAGCTTGGCCGGGGGGGGTAATGAAAAACTGTTTTTT
TRBD1 | TRBJ1-6 | . | TRBV14 | CASSQEGQGGSPLHF | TGTGCCAGCAGCCAAGAGGGACAGGGAGGTTCACCCCTCCACTTT
. | TRBJ1-2 | . | TRBV6-5 | CASSSRHIYTF | TGTGCCAGCAGTTCAAGACACATCTACACCTTC
. | TRBJ2-7 | . | TRBV5-4 | CASSQDSGSSYEQYF | TGTGCCAGCAGCCAAGATAGCGGTAGCTCCTACGAGCAGTACTTC
TRBD2 | TRBJ2-5 | . | TRBV2 | CASSWWTGGQETQYF | TGTGCCAGCTCGTGGTGGACGGGGGGACAAGAGACCCAGTACTTC
. | TRBJ1-5 | . | TRBV27 | CASSLSPGPGASNQPQHF | TGTGCCAGCAGTTTGTCCCCTGGCCCAGGGGCAAGCAATCAGCCCCAGCATTTT
TRBD2 | TRBJ2-7 | . | TRBV27 | CASSTSGVVYEQYF | TGTGCCAGCAGTACTAGCGGGGTAGTCTACGAGCAGTACTTC
. | TRBJ1-2 | . | TRBV15 | CATSRDRQINYGYTF | TGTGCCACCAGCAGAGATCGACAGATCAACTATGGCTACACCTTC
. | TRBJ2-7 | once | TRBV29-1 | CSVESPLYPSEQYF | TGCAGCGTGGAAAGCCCACTTTATCCTTCCGAGCAGTACTTC
. | TRBJ1-1 | . | TRBV9 | CASSLRGAMNTEAFF | TGTGCCAGCTCCTTGCGGGGCGCGATGAACACTGAAGCTTTCTTT
. | TRBJ1-1 | . | TRBV19 | CASTGVRENTEAFF | TGTGCCAGTACCGGGGTTAGGGAGAACACTGAAGCTTTCTTT
. | TRBJ1-3 | few | TRBV19 | CASSTRTGSSGNTIYF | TGTGCCAGTAGTACGCGTACAGGGTCGTCTGGAAACACCATATATTTT
. | TRBJ1-2 | . | TRBV4-1 | CASSQGPGSGYGYTF | TGCGCCAGCAGCCAAGGACCGGGGTCAGGATATGGCTACACCTTC
TRBD1 | TRBJ1-4 | . | TRBV18 | CASSPQTRDSPEKLFF | TGTGCCAGCTCACCACAAACCCGGGACAGTCCTGAAAAACTGTTTTTT
. | TRBJ1-1 | . | TRBV4-3 | CASSQEFMNTEAFF | TGCGCCAGCAGCCAAGAATTTATGAACACTGAAGCTTTCTTT
TRBD2 | TRBJ2-3 | . | TRBV15 | CATSRDWVTGGVGDTQYF | TGTGCCACCAGCAGAGATTGGGTTACGGGGGGAGTAGGTGATACGCAGTATTTT
. | TRBJ2-2 | once | TRBV2 | CVSSEAVGHTGELFF | TGTGTCAGCAGTGAAGCGGTGGGGCACACCGGGGAGCTGTTTTTT
TRBD1 | TRBJ1-2 | once | TRBV12-5 | CASGSVDRVDTF | TGTGCTAGTGGTTCCGTGGACAGGGTAGACACCTTC
. | TRBJ2-7 | . | TRBV28 | CASTLPGRSHEQYF | TGTGCCAGCACACTCCCCGGTAGGAGTCACGAGCAGTACTTC
. | TRBJ1-2 | . | TRBV2 | CASSGQSNYGYTF | TGTGCCAGCAGTGGACAGTCTAACTATGGCTACACCTTC
TRBD2 | TRBJ2-3 | . | TRBV27 | CASSSPATSGGPAYF | TGTGCCAGCAGTTCCCCGGCGACTAGCGGGGGCCCCGCGTATTTT
. | TRBJ2-3 | . | TRBV30 | CAWTGTDTQYF | TGTGCCTGGACAGGGACAGATACGCAGTATTTT
. | TRBJ1-1 | few | TRBV5-1 | CASTLDIGMNTEAFF | TGCGCCAGCACCCTGGACATTGGCATGAACACTGAAGCTTTCTTT
TRBD1 | TRBJ1-2 | . | TRBV6-5 | CASSWDRSNYGYTF | TGTGCCAGCAGTTGGGACAGGTCGAACTATGGCTACACCTTC
. | TRBJ2-7 | . | TRBV29-1 | CSVVQSWSYEQYF | TGCAGCGTTGTTCAAAGCTGGTCCTACGAGCAGTACTTC
TRBD1 | TRBJ1-1 | few | TRBV28 | CASSLFGTGATEAFF | TGTGCCAGCAGTTTATTCGGGACAGGGGCAACTGAAGCTTTCTTT
TRBD2 | TRBJ2-2 | . | TRBV6-1 | CASSALPGLAGTNTGELFF | TGTGCCAGCAGTGCCCTACCGGGACTAGCGGGGACGAACACCGGGGAGCTGTTTTTT
. | TRBJ1-1 | few | TRBV10-3 | CAISEYSPEVEAFF | TGTGCCATCAGTGAGTACAGTCCGGAGGTTGAAGCTTTCTTT
. | TRBJ1-4 | . | TRBV7-2 | CASSPRTATNEKLFF | TGTGCCAGCAGCCCCCGGACTGCAACTAATGAAAAACTGTTTTTT